This entry concerns a single T cell receptor beta chain. The source of the sample is a study of shared clonotypes between healthy human individuals. Study-level information: Those who served as donors were a couple of women and a few men between the ages of 18 and 49.

V shed 5 bases, J shed 3 bases, and the junction held 9 bases outside the gene matches. Germline V gene lookup returns CDR1 SEHNR and CDR2 FQNEAQ (reference sequence). This CDR3 is built from 15 residues. CD45RO-negative cells were positively selected for CCR7, leaving out terminally differentiated effector memory CD45RA+ cells. Sequencing was performed with immunoSEQ multiplex PCR; in TCRdb, only in-frame clones are kept and a portion is missing. The profile shows 2 million to 2.5 million clones, around 96% of them singletons. The sequencing sample was made of naive CD8+ T cells sorted from blood. The rearrangement joins TRBV7-9 to TRBJ2-7; 8 positions match TRBD1. The TCR originated in a man between 18 and 35 years old in good health. The DNA of the CDR3 is TGTGCCAGCAGCACCCATTCGGGACAGGACTACGAGCAGTACTTC. Its translation: CASSTHSGQDYEQYF.